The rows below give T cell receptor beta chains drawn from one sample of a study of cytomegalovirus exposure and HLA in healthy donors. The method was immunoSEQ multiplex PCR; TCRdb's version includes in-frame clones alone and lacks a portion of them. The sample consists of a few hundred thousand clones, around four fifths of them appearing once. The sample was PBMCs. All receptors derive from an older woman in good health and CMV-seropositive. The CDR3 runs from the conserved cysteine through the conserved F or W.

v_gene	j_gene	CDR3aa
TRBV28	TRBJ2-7	CASSLAGGTYEQYF
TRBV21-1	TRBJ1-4	CASSRIGNEKLFF
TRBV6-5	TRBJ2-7	CASSEGPQGYEQYF
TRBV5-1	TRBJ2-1	CASSLGPSGNNEQFF
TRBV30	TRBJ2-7	CAWREDRGLSYEQYF
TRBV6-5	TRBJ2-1	CASRQNRDSYNEQFF
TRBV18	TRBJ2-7	CASSPLPHAEQYF
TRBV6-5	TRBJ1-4	CASSRSGVFEKLFF
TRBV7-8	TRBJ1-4	CASSTGTGVVKLFF
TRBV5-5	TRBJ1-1	CASSLGVVLNTEAFF
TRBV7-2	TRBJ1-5	CASSFEAANSNQPQHF
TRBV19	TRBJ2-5	CASSIGAGLETQYF
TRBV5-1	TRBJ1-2	CASSSAGNHGYTF
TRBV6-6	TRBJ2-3	CASSLRDTQYF
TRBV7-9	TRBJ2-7	CASSSAGTYEQYF
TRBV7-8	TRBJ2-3	CASSIHRAGGEGTDTQYF
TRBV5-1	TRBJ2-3	CASSLGQGDDTQYF
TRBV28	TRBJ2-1	CASSLGPGLAGGHNNEQFF
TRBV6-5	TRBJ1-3	CASSYSGDSGNTIYF
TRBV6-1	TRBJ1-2	CASSAGLRYTF
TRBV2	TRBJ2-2	CASGRREANTGELFF
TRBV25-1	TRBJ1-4	CASSPREGWANEKLFF
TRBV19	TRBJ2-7	CASSIDLSGYEQYF
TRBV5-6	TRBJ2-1	CASSGGTANEQFF
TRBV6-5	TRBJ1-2	CASRSTGGDYGYTF
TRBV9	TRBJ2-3	CASSAQGAGADTQYF
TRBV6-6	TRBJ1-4	CASSYYGGTGEKLFF
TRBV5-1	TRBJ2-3	CASSNDWRHTDTQYF
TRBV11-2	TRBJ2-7	CASSFDDGDPRTGSYEQYF
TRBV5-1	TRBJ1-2	CASSLEVTAKGYTF
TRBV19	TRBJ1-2	CASSKQGNYGYTF
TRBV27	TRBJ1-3	CASSRRATATGNTIYF
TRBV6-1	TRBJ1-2	CASSARRQAYGYTF
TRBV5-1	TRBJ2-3	CASSLEGEDTQYF
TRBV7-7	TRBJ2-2	CASPIPPFF
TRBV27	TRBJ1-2	CASSPDRADGYTF
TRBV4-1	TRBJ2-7	CASSQGGQIAYEQYF
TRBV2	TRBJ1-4	CASKNTGGGEKLFF
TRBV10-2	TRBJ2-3	CASSEPSGRKGDTQYF
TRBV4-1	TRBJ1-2	CASSQDRQVGGYTF
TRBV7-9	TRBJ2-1	CASSLVGEQFF
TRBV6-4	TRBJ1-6	CASSERQGINSPLHF
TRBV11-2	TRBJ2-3	CASSSSRDFRTDTQYF
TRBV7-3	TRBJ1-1	CASSFSGDTEAFF
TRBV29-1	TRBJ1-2	CSVDRGYTF
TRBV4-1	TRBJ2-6	CASSQGTGSGANVLTF
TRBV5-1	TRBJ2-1	CASSLAEGSSYNEQFF
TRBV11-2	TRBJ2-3	CASSLFRGQGDDTQYF
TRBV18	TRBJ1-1	CASSPRQGLVAEAFF
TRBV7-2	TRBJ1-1	CASSPGQMNTEAFF
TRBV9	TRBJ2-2	CASSVQGAGTGELFF
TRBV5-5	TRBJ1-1	CASSLQGYMNTEAFF
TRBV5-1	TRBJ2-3	CASSLGDIDTQYF
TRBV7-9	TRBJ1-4	CASSRVVGGVGEKLFF
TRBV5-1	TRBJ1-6	CASSLGGAANSPLHF
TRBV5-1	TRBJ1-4	CASSLWGEEKLFF
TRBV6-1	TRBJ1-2	CASSEAYEGAVGYTF
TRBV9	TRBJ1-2	CASSLQGQNGYTF
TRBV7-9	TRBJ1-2	CASSRSNYGYTF